A single sample is the source of the 27 T cell receptor beta chains below, sequenced in a study of T cell changes during pregnancy in multiple sclerosis. The data were produced by immunoSEQ multiplex PCR, yet TCRdb's version contains in-frame clones alone and is incomplete. Of about 52,000 clones detected, more than 90% appear once; the ten largest clones hold 0.35% to 0.45%. Here the sequenced sample was CD4+ T cells from peripheral blood mononuclear cells, taken before pregnancy. The receptor set was obtained from a female donor with multiple sclerosis, enrolled in a pregnancy study.

This clone was seen once. The chain employs TRBV18 and TRBJ2-2, with 7 bases lining up with TRBD1. CDR1 KGHSH and CDR2 LQKENI come from the germline V gene. The CDR3 totals 12 residues. The CDR3 loop reads CGTGANTGELFF. CDR3 nucleotide sequence: TGTGGGACAGGAGCGAACACCGGGGAGCTGTTTTTT.

This chain connects TRBV7-9 to TRBJ1-3, with 8 nucleotides matching TRBD1. This CDR3 is built from 15 residues. V shed 4 bases, J shed 4 bases, and the junction held 6 bases outside the gene matches. Per the germline V gene, CDR1 is SEHNR and CDR2 is FQNEAQ (reference sequence). The CDR3, as DNA: TGTGCCAGCAGCTCGGCAGGGGGCTCGGGAAACACCATATATTTT. Encoded protein: CASSSAGGSGNTIYF.

This chain uses TRBV23-1 with TRBJ1-1, with D tentatively TRBD1 (5 bases). TRBV23-1 is an open reading frame, and its role is uncertain. The CDR3 sequence is 15 residues long. V lost 3 bases, J lost 5 bases, and 16 bases lay in between. The CDR3 loop is CASSQWIMGGTEAFF. The DNA for the CDR3 is TGCGCCAGCAGTCAGTGGATTATGGGGGGGACTGAAGCTTTCTTT.

This clone was observed a single time. The chain couples TRBV5-1 to TRBJ2-7; a weak D match, TRBD2 (6 bases). This CDR3 is 15 amino acids long. The germline V and J ends were trimmed by 0 bases and 1 base, with 11 bases remaining between them. Germline V gene sequence: CDR1 SGHRS, CDR2 YFSETQ. The CDR3 protein is CASSLGGKESYEQYF. CDR3 in DNA: TGCGCCAGCAGCTTGGGCGGGAAGGAGTCCTACGAGCAGTACTTC.

Here the CDR3 reads CASKALGLAGGTDTQYF. In nucleotides, the CDR3 is TGTGCCAGTAAGGCCCTAGGCCTAGCGGGTGGCACAGATACGCAGTATTTT. The chain has TRBV19 and TRBJ2-3; 8 nucleotides align to TRBD2. CDR1 and CDR2 from the germline V gene are LNHDA and SQIVND (reference sequence). Trimming at V came to 7 bases and at J to 1 base, leaving 13 bases not matched to a gene. The CDR3 loop spans 17 amino acids.

The CDR3 DNA follows: TGTGCCAGCAGGATAGGGGTGGCTAATGAAAAACTGTTTTTT. Protein sequence: CASRIGVANEKLFF. The chain carries TRBV27 and TRBJ1-4, with a possible D match to TRBD1 (5 bases). Germline V CDR1 and CDR2: MNHEY, SMNVEV (reference sequence). This CDR3 contains 14 residues. With 6 bases removed from V and 3 bases from J, the gap between germline ends came to 11 bases.

The chain combines TRBV7-9 with TRBJ1-2, with 7 bases aligning to TRBD1. The CDR3 consists of 14 residues. The trim removed 5 bases at V and 4 bases at J, leaving 7 bases unmatched. From germline, CDR1 is SEHNR and CDR2 FQNEAQ (reference sequence). CDR3 region: CASSPRTGSYGYTF. DNA for the CDR3: TGTGCCAGCAGCCCACGGACAGGATCCTATGGCTACACCTTC.

The chain couples TRBV5-6 to TRBJ2-7, with 7 bases identical to TRBD2. CDR1 is SGHDT and CDR2 is YYEEEE in the germline V gene. The CDR3 consists of 14 residues. V shed 4 bases, J shed 9 bases, and the junction held 13 bases outside the gene matches. CDR3 residues: CASSVMGAGLGQYF. CDR3 DNA: TGTGCCAGCAGCGTCATGGGAGCGGGGCTAGGGCAGTACTTC.

The CDR3, as DNA: TGTGCCAGCAGCTTAGAAGTTACGGTTCAGGGTGCTTTCTTT. Protein product: CASSLEVTVQGAFF. The V call is TRBV7-9, the J call TRBJ1-1; perhaps TRBD1 as D (5 bases). The CDR3 length is 14 residues. Germline V gives CDR1 SEHNR, CDR2 FQNEAQ (reference sequence). V dropped 1 base and J dropped 11 bases, with 17 bases sitting between them.

This chain joins TRBV5-4 and TRBJ2-7; weak D call: TRBD2 (7 bases). Trimming took off 0 bases at V and 6 bases at J, with 19 bases between the two ends. The CDR3 contains 16 residues. CDR1 and CDR2 (germline): SGHNT, YYREEE (reference sequence). CDR3 bases: TGTGCCAGCAGCTTGGCACGCAGGGGAGGGGTCTGCGAGCAGTACTTC. It encodes CASSLARRGGVCEQYF.

This chain connects TRBV7-6 to TRBJ1-2, with 8 nucleotides matching TRBD1. Germline V gene lookup returns CDR1 SGHVS and CDR2 FNYEAQ. The CDR3 sequence is 15 residues long. Losses at the gene ends were 0 bases for V and 3 bases for J; bases not matched to a gene: 3. The DNA for the CDR3 is TGTGCCAGCAGCTTAGCCCAGGGGGCCGACTATGGCTACACCTTC. The encoded protein is CASSLAQGADYGYTF.

V and J are TRBV28 and TRBJ1-1; D is undetermined. The CDR3 has 16 residues. V was pared by 6 bases and J by 0 bases, with 17 bases between. Germline V CDR1 and CDR2: MDHEN, SYDVKM. This CDR3 is CASSFRHKILNTEAFF. The CDR3 nucleotides are TGTGCCAGCAGCTTCCGACACAAGATCCTGAACACTGAAGCTTTCTTT.

This CDR3 reads CASSIPRDSAIRGTDTQYF. For the CDR3, the DNA is TGTGCCAGCAGCATTCCCCGGGACAGCGCCATTAGGGGCACAGATACGCAGTATTTT. This rearrangement joins TRBV11-2 to TRBJ2-3; TRBD1 matches 7 bases. V shed 5 bases and J 1 base; nucleotides not matched to a gene: 18. This CDR3 spans 19 amino acids. Germline V lookup: CDR1 SGHAT, CDR2 FQNNGV.

This chain uses TRBV9 with TRBJ1-2; TRBD1 is a possible D gene (5 bases). The V and J ends lost 4 bases and 0 bases respectively, with 13 bases between them. This CDR3 has 15 amino acids. Germline CDR1 is SGDLS and CDR2 is YYNGEE. CDR3: CASSTRDSTNYGYTF. For the CDR3, the DNA is TGTGCCAGCAGCACCAGAGACAGTACTAACTATGGCTACACCTTC.

The chain joins TRBV18 to TRBJ2-3; tentatively, D is TRBD1 (6 bases). Germline V CDR1 and CDR2: KGHSH, LQKENI. The CDR3 sequence is 15 residues long. V lost 3 bases to trimming and J lost 0 bases, with 10 bases between them. The CDR3 DNA sequence: TGTGCCAGCTCACCCTTGGGGGCCAGCACAGATACGCAGTATTTT. It codes for CASSPLGASTDTQYF.

This chain uses TRBV1 with TRBJ2-3; the table's D call TRBD2 went unverified against the DNA. TRBV1 is termed a pseudogene. CDR3 size: 12 residues. CDR3 sequence: CTSSPFPGNRYF. The CDR3 DNA reads as TGCACCAGCAGCCCCTTTCCCGGGAACAGGTATTTT.

V gene TRBV2 combines with J gene TRBJ2-1, with D hard to call. The CDR3 totals 10 residues. V was cut by 8 bases and J by 10 bases, with 9 bases left in between. CDR1 SNHLY and CDR2 FYNNEI come from the germline V gene. The CDR3 loop is CASVGREQFF. Written as DNA, the CDR3 is TGTGCCAGCGTTGGCAGGGAGCAGTTCTTC.

This clone was picked up one time. The chain recombines TRBV9 with TRBJ2-1; no clear D. The germline V gene encodes CDR1 SGDLS and CDR2 YYNGEE. V lost 0 bases, J lost 0 bases, and 7 bases lay in between. CDR3 length: 15 residues. CDR3 coding DNA: TGTGCCAGCAGCGTAGGGTTGAGCTCCTACAATGAGCAGTTCTTC. This encodes CASSVGLSSYNEQFF.

This clone was picked up one time. V and J are TRBV9 and TRBJ1-1; D is perhaps TRBD1 (5 bases). Trimming took off 3 bases at V and 4 bases at J, with 25 bases between the two ends. Germline V gives CDR1 SGDLS, CDR2 YYNGEE. This CDR3 region has 18 residues. CDR3 protein: CASSEAQGEGRVRTEAFF. The CDR3 DNA reads as TGTGCCAGCAGCGAGGCTCAAGGGGAAGGACGGGTGCGCACTGAAGCTTTCTTT.

The chain joins TRBV5-4 to TRBJ2-7, with D perhaps TRBD1 (6 bases). The germline V and J ends were trimmed by 4 bases and 0 bases, with 14 bases remaining between them. CDR3 length: 15 amino acids. Germline CDR1 reads SGHNT; CDR2 reads YYREEE (reference sequence). DNA of the CDR3: TGTGCCAGCAGCCGAACAGGGTCGAGCTCCTACGAGCAGTACTTC. Translation: CASSRTGSSSYEQYF. The full variable domain, its missing parts supplied by reference TRBV5-4 and TRBJ2-7, is ETGVTQSPTHLIKTRGQQVTLRCSSQSGHNTVSWYQQALGQGPQFIFQYYREEENGRGNFPPRFSGLQFPNYSSELNVNALELDDSALYLCASSRTGSSSYEQYFGPGTRLTVT.

V gene TRBV6-5 combines with J gene TRBJ2-7; TRBD2 matches 12 bases. This CDR3 spans 16 amino acids. Trimming removed 0 bases from V and 6 bases from J; junction bases left unmatched: 6. The germline CDR1 and CDR2 sequences are MNHEY and SVGAGI. The CDR3 region is CASSYSKTSGSAEQYF. In nucleotides, the CDR3 is TGTGCCAGCAGTTACTCGAAGACTAGCGGGAGTGCCGAGCAGTACTTC.

The rearrangement uses TRBV27 and TRBJ1-4, with unresolved D. The ends were cut back, 5 bases at V and 8 bases at J, with 15 bases in the middle. CDR1 and CDR2 from the germline V gene are MNHEY and SMNVEV (reference sequence). The CDR3 sequence is 14 residues long. The CDR3 protein is CASSRSAAVEKLFF. CDR3 coding DNA: TGTGCCAGCAGTCGGTCCGCCGCGGTCGAAAAACTGTTTTTT.

In regard to this clone: Other DNA sequences within the sample encode an identical CDR3. The CDR3 DNA is TGTGCCAGTAGTGCTCAAACAGTAAACACTGAAGCTTTCTTT. Protein product: CASSAQTVNTEAFF. The chain employs TRBV19 and TRBJ1-1, with D unclear. V shed 5 bases and J shed 2 bases, with 12 bases lying between them. The CDR3 contains 14 residues. Germline-derived CDR1 and CDR2 are LNHDA and SQIVND (reference sequence).

The chain has TRBV25-1 and TRBJ1-4, with 8 bases aligning to TRBD1. Unmatched junction bases numbered 5, after V lost 5 bases and J lost 3 bases. Germline loops: CDR1 MGHDK, CDR2 SYGVNS. The CDR3 is 15 residues long. The CDR3 DNA is TGTGCCAGCAGTCTAAACAGGGGGGCTAATGAAAAACTGTTTTTT. This translates into CASSLNRGANEKLFF. The full variable domain, in which reference TRBV25-1 and TRBJ1-4 provide the parts outside the CDR3, is EADIYQTPRYLVIGTGKKITLECSQTMGHDKMYWYQQDPGMELHLIHYSYGVNSTEKGDLSSESTVSRIRTEHFPLTLESARPSHTSQYLCASSLNRGANEKLFFGSGTQLSVL.

Regarding this clone: An end of the junction differs from the germline gene, which may be a read error. The chain joins TRBV14 to TRBJ2-7; 10 bases match TRBD2. The CDR3 is 17 residues long. Germline assignment: CDR1 SGHDN and CDR2 FVKESK. CDR3 sequence: CAGSPPRGAGGSYEQYF. For the CDR3, the DNA is TGTGCCGGCAGCCCACCTCGGGGAGCGGGAGGGTCCTACGAGCAGTACTTC.

The gene calls are TRBV11-2 and TRBJ2-4; 10 bases are a match to TRBD2. Unmatched junction bases numbered 11, after V lost 4 bases and J lost 11 bases. This CDR3 region has 15 residues. CDR1 SGHAT and CDR2 FQNNGV come from the germline V gene. The chain's CDR3 is CASSSLAGSQVVQYF. The CDR3 bases are TGTGCCAGCAGCTCACTAGCGGGATCGCAAGTGGTTCAGTACTTC.

This clone was seen only a few times. The J gene is TRBJ2-7, the V gene TRBV11-1; TRBD1 aligns across 7 bases. The CDR3 length is 16 residues. Germline loops: CDR1 SGHAT, CDR2 FQDESV (reference sequence). V lost 4 bases, J lost 2 bases, and 11 bases stayed unmatched. The CDR3 here is CASSSSRDRRTYEQYF. The CDR3 DNA is TGTGCCAGCAGCTCGAGCCGGGACAGAAGGACCTACGAGCAGTACTTC.